Listed below are T cell receptor beta chains from one sample, sequenced in a study of beta chain features in type 1 diabetes. Assay used: immunoSEQ multiplex PCR; TCRdb lists only in-frame clones, some missing. In the table there are 120,000 or so clones, roughly 17% of which are singletons. Sequenced sample: central memory CD4+ T cells from blood. Receptors were obtained from a man aged 18 to 35 with type 1 diabetes. The conserved cysteine and the conserved F or W are not part of the CDR3 here.

J gene	V gene	CDR3 length	CDR3 protein
TRBJ2-1	TRBV7-9	14	ASSLRPGTTLSEQF
TRBJ1-4	TRBV30	13	AWSVKGQGNEKLF
TRBJ1-1	TRBV30	11	AWARQVNTEAF
TRBJ1-1	TRBV25-1	10	ASSEFGTEAF
TRBJ2-3	TRBV7-9	14	ASSPRLTSGTDTQY
TRBJ1-2	TRBV7-9	15	ASSLEGTGGADYGYT
TRBJ2-7	TRBV18	12	ASSPTGPTDEQY
TRBJ2-7	TRBV19	11	ASSTGHSYEQY
TRBJ2-1	TRBV5-1	11	ASSLIGSGEQF
TRBJ1-6	TRBV30	13	AWSVRDKNYSPLH
TRBJ1-5	TRBV5-1	12	ASSPSGRNQPQH
TRBJ1-1	TRBV28	12	ASSLNVGGVGAF
TRBJ1-2	TRBV5-4	12	ASSLDRDSYGYT
TRBJ1-6	TRBV28	12	ASIEQRSGSPLH
TRBJ2-7	TRBV29-1	10	SVELGGYEQY
TRBJ2-1	TRBV30	9	AWSSFALQF
TRBJ2-3	TRBV14	13	ASSQLGRGPDTQY
TRBJ2-1	TRBV20-1	8	SARYNEQF
TRBJ2-6	TRBV28	14	ASSFTGLTGANVLT
TRBJ2-1	TRBV29-1	12	SVAGTGGRNEQF
TRBJ2-7	TRBV2	10	ASSGAGGEQY
TRBJ1-2	TRBV5-6	11	ASSFGRVYGYT
TRBJ2-5	TRBV5-4	12	ASSLQGSDATQY
TRBJ2-1	TRBV7-3	12	ASSLSRDAPRQF
TRBJ1-2	TRBV25-1	10	ASSEWSSGYT
TRBJ2-3	TRBV18	9	ASSPGDTQY
TRBJ1-2	TRBV7-6	13	ASSPGTGGAYGYT
TRBJ2-7	TRBV28	13	ASSPGLAGVHEQY
TRBJ2-6	TRBV14	12	ASSRASGANVLT
TRBJ2-3	TRBV7-2	15	ASSSSGLAGNTDTQY
TRBJ2-3	TRBV5-1	14	ASRPQMGDRRHTQY
TRBJ2-7	TRBV4-2	15	ASSQELVTGGAYEQY
TRBJ2-2	TRBV9	10	ASSKFTGELF
TRBJ1-2	TRBV28	10	ASSLANYGYT
TRBJ1-5	TRBV29-1	12	SVGWAEQGQPQH
TRBJ2-1	TRBV6-6	9	ASSNSNEQF
TRBJ1-4	TRBV7-2	12	ASSFDRGGEKLF
TRBJ2-2	TRBV29-1	11	SVVTANTGELF
TRBJ2-5	TRBV7-2	13	ASSLGGAGMETQY
TRBJ2-3	TRBV9	13	ASSANGGSTDTQY
TRBJ1-2	TRBV7-9	10	ASSLEGYGYT
TRBJ1-2	TRBV18	12	ASSPTEGNYGYT
TRBJ2-3	TRBV5-6	12	ASSFSSGSDTQY
TRBJ2-7	TRBV6-5	13	ASSYSYASSYEQY
TRBJ2-7	TRBV9	13	ASSVDPGPTYEQY